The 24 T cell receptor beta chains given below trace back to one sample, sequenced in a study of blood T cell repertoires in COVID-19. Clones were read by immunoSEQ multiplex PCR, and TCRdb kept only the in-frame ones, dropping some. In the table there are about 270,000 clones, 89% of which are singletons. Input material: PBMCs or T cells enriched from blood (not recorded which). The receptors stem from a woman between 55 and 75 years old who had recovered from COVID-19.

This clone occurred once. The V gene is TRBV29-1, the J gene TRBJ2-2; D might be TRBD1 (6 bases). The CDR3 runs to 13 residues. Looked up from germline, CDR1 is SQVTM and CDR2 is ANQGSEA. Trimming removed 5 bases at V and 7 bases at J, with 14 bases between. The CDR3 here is CSVLRDTGGELFF. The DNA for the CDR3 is TGCAGCGTTCTTCGGGACACTGGCGGGGAGCTGTTTTTT.

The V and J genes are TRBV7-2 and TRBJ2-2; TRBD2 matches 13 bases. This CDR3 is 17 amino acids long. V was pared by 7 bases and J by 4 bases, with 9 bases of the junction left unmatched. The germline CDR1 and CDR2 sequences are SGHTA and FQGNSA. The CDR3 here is CASKTPLAGGPTGELFF. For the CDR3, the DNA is TGTGCCAGCAAAACCCCACTAGCGGGGGGGCCCACCGGGGAGCTGTTTTTT.

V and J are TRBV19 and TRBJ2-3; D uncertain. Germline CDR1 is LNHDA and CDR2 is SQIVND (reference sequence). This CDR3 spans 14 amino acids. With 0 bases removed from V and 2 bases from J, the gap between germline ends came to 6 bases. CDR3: CASSIDYNTDTQYF. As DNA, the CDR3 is TGTGCCAGTAGTATAGACTATAACACAGATACGCAGTATTTT. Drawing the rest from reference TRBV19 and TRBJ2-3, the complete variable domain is DGGITQSPKYLFRKEGQNVTLSCEQNLNHDAMYWYRQDPGQGLRLIYYSQIVNDFQKGDIAEGYSVSREKKESFPLTVTSAQKNPTAFYLCASSIDYNTDTQYFGPGTRLTVL.

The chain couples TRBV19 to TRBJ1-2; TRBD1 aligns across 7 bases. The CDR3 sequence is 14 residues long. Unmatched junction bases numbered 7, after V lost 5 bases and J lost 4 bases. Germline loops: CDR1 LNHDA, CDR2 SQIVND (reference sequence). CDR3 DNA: TGTGCCAGTAGTTTCCGACAGGGCAGCTATGGCTACACCTTC. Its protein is CASSFRQGSYGYTF. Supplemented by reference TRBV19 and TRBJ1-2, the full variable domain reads DGGITQSPKYLFRKEGQNVTLSCEQNLNHDAMYWYRQDPGQGLRLIYYSQIVNDFQKGDIAEGYSVSREKKESFPLTVTSAQKNPTAFYLCASSFRQGSYGYTFGSGTRLTVV.

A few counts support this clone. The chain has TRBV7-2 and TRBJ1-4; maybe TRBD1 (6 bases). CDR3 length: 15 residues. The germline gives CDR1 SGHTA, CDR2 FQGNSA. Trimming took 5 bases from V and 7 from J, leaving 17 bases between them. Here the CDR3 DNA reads TGTGCCAGCAGCGACCGCCCAGGGGCGGGTGAAAAACTGTTTTTT. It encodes CASSDRPGAGEKLFF.

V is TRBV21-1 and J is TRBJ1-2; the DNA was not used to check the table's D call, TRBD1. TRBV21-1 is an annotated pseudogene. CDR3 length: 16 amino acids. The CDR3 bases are TGTGCCAGCAGCACATGTCCAGGGGCGCGAAACTATGGCTACACCTTC. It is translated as CASSTCPGARNYGYTF.

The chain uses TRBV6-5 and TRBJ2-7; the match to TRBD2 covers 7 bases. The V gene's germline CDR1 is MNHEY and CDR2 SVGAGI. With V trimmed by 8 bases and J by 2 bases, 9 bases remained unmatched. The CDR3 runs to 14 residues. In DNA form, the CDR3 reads TGTGCCAGCGAGTTCGGGACTAAAGCCTACGAGCAGTACTTC. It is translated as CASEFGTKAYEQYF.

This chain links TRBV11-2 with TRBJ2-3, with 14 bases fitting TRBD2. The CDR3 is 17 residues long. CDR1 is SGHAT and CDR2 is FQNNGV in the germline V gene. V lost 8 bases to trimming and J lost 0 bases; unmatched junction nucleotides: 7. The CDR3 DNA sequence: TGTGCCAGCTGGACTAGCGGGGGGCTACCTAGCACAGATACGCAGTATTTT. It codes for CASWTSGGLPSTDTQYF.

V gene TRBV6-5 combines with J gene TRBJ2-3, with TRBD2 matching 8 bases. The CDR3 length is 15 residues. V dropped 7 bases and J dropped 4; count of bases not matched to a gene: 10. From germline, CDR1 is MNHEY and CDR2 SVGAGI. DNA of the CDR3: TGTGCCAGCACCCCTCTCCGGGGGGGGGCAGATACGCAGTATTTT. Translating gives CASTPLRGGADTQYF.

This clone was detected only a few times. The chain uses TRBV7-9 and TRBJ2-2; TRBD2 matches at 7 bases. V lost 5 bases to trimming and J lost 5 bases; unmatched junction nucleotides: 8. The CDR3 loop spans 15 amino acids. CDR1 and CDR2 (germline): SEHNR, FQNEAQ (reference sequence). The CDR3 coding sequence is TGTGCCAGCAGCCTGCAGCAGGGAGGGACCGGGGAGCTGTTTTTT. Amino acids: CASSLQQGGTGELFF.

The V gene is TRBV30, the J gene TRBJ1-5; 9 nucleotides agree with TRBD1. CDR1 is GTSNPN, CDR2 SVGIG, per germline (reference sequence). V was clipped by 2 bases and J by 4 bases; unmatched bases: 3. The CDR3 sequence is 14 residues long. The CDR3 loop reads CAWSPGTGNQPQHF. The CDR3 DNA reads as TGTGCCTGGAGTCCCGGGACAGGGAATCAGCCCCAGCATTTT.

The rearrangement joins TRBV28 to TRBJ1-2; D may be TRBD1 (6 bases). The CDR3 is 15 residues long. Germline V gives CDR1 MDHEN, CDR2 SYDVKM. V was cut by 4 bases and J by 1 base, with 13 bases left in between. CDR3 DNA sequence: TGTGCCAGCAGTTATCCCAGGGGATTTAACTATGGCTACACCTTC. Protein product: CASSYPRGFNYGYTF.

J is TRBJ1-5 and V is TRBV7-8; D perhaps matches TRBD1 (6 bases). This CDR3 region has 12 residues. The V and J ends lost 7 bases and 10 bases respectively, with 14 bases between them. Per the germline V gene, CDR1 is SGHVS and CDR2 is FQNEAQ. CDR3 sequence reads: CASTKGGGPQHF. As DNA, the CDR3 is TGTGCCAGCACCAAAGGGGGGGGCCCCCAGCATTTT.

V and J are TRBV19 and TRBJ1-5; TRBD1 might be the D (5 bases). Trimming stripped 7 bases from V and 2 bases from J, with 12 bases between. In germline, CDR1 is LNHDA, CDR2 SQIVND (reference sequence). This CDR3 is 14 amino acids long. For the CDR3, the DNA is TGTGCCAGTAAGGGGCAGATGGGCAATCAGCCCCAGCATTTT. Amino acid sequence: CASKGQMGNQPQHF.

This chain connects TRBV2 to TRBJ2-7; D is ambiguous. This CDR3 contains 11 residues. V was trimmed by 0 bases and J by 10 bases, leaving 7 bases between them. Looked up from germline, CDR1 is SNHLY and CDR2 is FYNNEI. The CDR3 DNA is TGTGCCAGCAGTGAAGCAGCGCGACAGTACTTC. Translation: CASSEAARQYF.

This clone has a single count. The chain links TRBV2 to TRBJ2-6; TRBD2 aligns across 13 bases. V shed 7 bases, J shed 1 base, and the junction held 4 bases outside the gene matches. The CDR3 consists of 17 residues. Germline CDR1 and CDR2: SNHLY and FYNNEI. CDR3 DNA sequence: TGTGCCAGCACCGGACTAGCGGGAGTATCTGGGGCCAACGTCCTGACTTTC. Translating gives CASTGLAGVSGANVLTF.

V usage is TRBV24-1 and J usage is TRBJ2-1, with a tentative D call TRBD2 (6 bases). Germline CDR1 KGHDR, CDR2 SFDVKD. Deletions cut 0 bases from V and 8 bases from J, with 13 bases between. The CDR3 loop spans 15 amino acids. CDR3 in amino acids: CATSDLGLAKDEQFF. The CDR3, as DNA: TGTGCCACCAGTGATTTGGGGCTAGCGAAGGATGAGCAGTTCTTC.

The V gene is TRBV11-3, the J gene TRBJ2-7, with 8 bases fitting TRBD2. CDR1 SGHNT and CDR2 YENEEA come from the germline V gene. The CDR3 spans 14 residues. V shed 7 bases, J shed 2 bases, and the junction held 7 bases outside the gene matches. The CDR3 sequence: CASKLAGLTYEQYF. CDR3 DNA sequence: TGTGCCAGCAAGTTAGCGGGGCTAACCTACGAGCAGTACTTC.

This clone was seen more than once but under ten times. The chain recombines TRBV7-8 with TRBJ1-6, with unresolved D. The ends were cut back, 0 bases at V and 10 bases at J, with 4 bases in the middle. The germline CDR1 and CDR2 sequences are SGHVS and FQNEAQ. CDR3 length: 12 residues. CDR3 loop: CASSLARSPLHF. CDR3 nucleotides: TGTGCCAGCAGCTTAGCGAGGTCACCCCTCCACTTT. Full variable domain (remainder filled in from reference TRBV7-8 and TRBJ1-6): GAGVSQSPRYKVAKRGQDVALRCDPISGHVSLFWYQQALGQGPEFLTYFQNEAQLDKSGLPSDRFFAERPEGSVSTLKIQRTQQEDSAVYLCASSLARSPLHFGNGTRLTVT.

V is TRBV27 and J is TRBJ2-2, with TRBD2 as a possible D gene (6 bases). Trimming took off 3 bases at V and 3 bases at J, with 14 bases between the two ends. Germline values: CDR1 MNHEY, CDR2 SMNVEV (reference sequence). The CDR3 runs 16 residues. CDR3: CASSFQGRRDTGELFF. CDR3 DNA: TGTGCCAGCAGTTTCCAAGGGAGGAGGGACACCGGGGAGCTGTTTTTT.

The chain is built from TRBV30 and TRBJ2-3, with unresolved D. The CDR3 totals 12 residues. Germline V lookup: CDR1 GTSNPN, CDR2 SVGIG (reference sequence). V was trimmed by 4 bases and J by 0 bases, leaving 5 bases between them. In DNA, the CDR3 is TGTGCCTGGAAACAGAGCACAGATACGCAGTATTTT. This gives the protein CAWKQSTDTQYF.

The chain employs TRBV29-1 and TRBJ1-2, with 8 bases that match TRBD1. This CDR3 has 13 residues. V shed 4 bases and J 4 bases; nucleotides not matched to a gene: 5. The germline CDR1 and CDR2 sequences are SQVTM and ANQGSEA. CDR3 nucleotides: TGCAGCGTTGGCGGACAGGGAGGCTATGGCTACACCTTC. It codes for CSVGGQGGYGYTF.

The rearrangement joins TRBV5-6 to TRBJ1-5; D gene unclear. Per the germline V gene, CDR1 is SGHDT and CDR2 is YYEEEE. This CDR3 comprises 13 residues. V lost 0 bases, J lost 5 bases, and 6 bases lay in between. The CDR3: CASSLAGYQPQHF. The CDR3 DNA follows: TGTGCCAGCAGCTTGGCCGGGTATCAGCCCCAGCATTTT.

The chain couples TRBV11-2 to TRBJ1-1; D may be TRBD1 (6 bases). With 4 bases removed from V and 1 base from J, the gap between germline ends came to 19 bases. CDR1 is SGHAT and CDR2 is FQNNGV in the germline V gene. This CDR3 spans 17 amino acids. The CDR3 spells CASSSYRGAEGNTEAFF. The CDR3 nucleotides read TGTGCCAGCAGCTCCTACCGGGGGGCGGAGGGGAACACTGAAGCTTTCTTT.